This T cell receptor beta chain was recovered during a study of shared clonotypes between healthy human individuals. Across the study: Three CD4 naive, three CD4 memory, two CD8 naive and one CD8 memory plate were used per donor.

V lost 0 bases and J 11 bases, leaving 6 bases between the germline ends. The CDR3 has 12 amino acids. Per germline, CDR1 SGHDT and CDR2 YYEEEE. In this sample, this clone turned up once. CD45RO-negative CD8 cells positively selected for CCR7 made up the naive population, which excluded terminally differentiated effector memory CD45RA+ cells. Assay used: immunoSEQ multiplex PCR; TCRdb lists only in-frame clones, some missing. The sample consists of 2 million or so clones, approximately 95% of them appearing once. This clonotype originated in a man younger than 35 in good health. The sample was naive CD8+ T cells sorted from blood. The V and J genes are TRBV5-6 and TRBJ1-6, with D hard to call. The CDR3 sequence is CASSLDGAPLHF. CDR3 coding DNA: TGTGCCAGCAGCTTGGACGGGGCACCCCTCCACTTT.